This TCR beta chain was sequenced in a study of T cells expressing NK-cell markers. CDR3 size: 14 residues. Germline CDR1 is SGHRS and CDR2 is YFSETQ. TCRdb re-analyzed the 5' RACE reads; it lists each CDR3 protein once, without DNA. In total, the table holds approximately 150,000 distinct CDR3 sequences. In the case of this clonotype: The antigen remains unidentified.

Points from the study as a whole: HCMV specificity of expanded NKG2C+ T cell clones remained unclear.

V and J are TRBV5-1 and TRBJ2-3; the D gene TCRdb calls, TRBD2, cannot be checked with no DNA. The sample was blood T cells: a sorted CD56 or NKG2C T cell subset, CD4+ or CD8+ T cells, or bulk PBMC T cells (not recorded which). The TCR was taken from a man younger than 35 in good health. Here the CDR3 reads CASSAGLPWDTQYF. Drawing the rest from reference TRBV5-1 and TRBJ2-3, the complete variable domain is KAGVTQTPRYLIKTRGQQVTLSCSPISGHRSVSWYQQTPGQGLQFLFEYFSETQRNKGNFPGRFSGRQFSNSRSEMNVSTLELGDSALYLCASSAGLPWDTQYFGPGTRLTVL.